This is a list of T cell receptor beta chains from one sample in a study of blood T cells in healthy people across ages. TCRdb recomputed calls from the 5' RACE reads with MiXCR, one row per CDR3 protein. The sample has 1.5 million to 2 million distinct CDR3 sequences; roughly 52% are singletons. Sequencing was carried out using blood. The source is a woman between 40 and 55 years old in good health. The CDR3 runs from the conserved cysteine through the conserved F or W. D genes are given only for firm matches. Clone sizes are given selectively: once, few, many, or a class where the clone is expanded.

NA	TRBV3-1	TRBJ2-5	NA	TGTGCCAGCAGCGCAAGCGTACAGGCCGGAGAGACCCAGTACTTC	CASSASVQAGETQYF
few	TRBV9	TRBJ1-1	NA	TGTGCCAGCAGCGTAGAGGCAGGGTACACTGAAGCTTTCTTT	CASSVEAGYTEAFF
once	TRBV15	TRBJ1-2	NA	TGTGCCACCAGCCGCAGACAGTTCTATGGCTACACCTTC	CATSRRQFYGYTF
NA	TRBV6-6	TRBJ2-5	NA	TGTGCCAGCAGTTATGCCGGGGGTGACTACGGGCAGTACTTC	CASSYAGGDYGQYF
NA	TRBV20-1	TRBJ2-5	NA	TGCAGTGTTCTAGACGGAGGGGGGACCCAGTACTTC	CSVLDGGGTQYF
few	TRBV24-1	TRBJ1-2	TRBD1	TGTGCCACCAGTAAACAGGGGGATGGCTACACCTTC	CATSKQGDGYTF
few	TRBV20-1	TRBJ2-5	TRBD2	TGCAGTGCTAGTAGAGCGGGGGCCGGATACCAAGAGACCCAGTACTTC	CSASRAGAGYQETQYF
NA	TRBV20-1	TRBJ2-3	NA	TGCAGTGCTAGCCCGCTAGCGCTATACACAGATACGCAGTATTTT	CSASPLALYTDTQYF
NA	TRBV5-1	TRBJ2-6	NA	TGCGCCAGCAGCTTGGAGGTTCCTCTGGGGAACGGGGCCAACGTCCTGACTTTC	CASSLEVPLGNGANVLTF
NA	TRBV15	TRBJ1-1	TRBD1	TGTGCCACCAGCAGGGACAGGGCTGAAGCTTTCTTT	CATSRDRAEAFF
NA	TRBV29-1	TRBJ2-5	NA	TGCAGCGTTGCAGGGGCCGACCAAGAGACCCAGTACTTC	CSVAGADQETQYF
NA	TRBV28	TRBJ2-5	NA	TGTGCCAGCAGCCAGCCTCCGGGGGAGACCCAGTACTTC	CASSQPPGETQYF
NA	TRBV29-1	TRBJ1-1	NA	TGCAGCGTTGATCCAGGTGTGAACACTGAAGCTTTCTTT	CSVDPGVNTEAFF
NA	TRBV4-3	TRBJ1-1	NA	TGCGCCAGCAGCCAAGACTGGCGTGGGCAGATGAACACTGAAGCTTTCTTT	CASSQDWRGQMNTEAFF
NA	TRBV27	TRBJ1-2	NA	TGTGCCAGCAGTCCTCCTGGGAGGACCTATGGCTACACCTTC	CASSPPGRTYGYTF
few	TRBV10-3	TRBJ2-3	TRBD1	TGTGCCATCAGTGACCCTGGACAGGTTACGCAGTATTTT	CAISDPGQVTQYF
NA	TRBV20-1	TRBJ1-1	NA	TGCAGTGCTGGAGATGGGACGAACACTGAAGCTTTCTTT	CSAGDGTNTEAFF
few	TRBV5-1	TRBJ1-2	TRBD1	TGCGCCAGCAGCTTGACACAGGGGTTGGATGGCTACACCTTC	CASSLTQGLDGYTF
NA	TRBV10-1	TRBJ2-3	TRBD2	TGCGCCAGCAGTGGACTAGCGGACCTCCCAGATACGCAGTATTTT	CASSGLADLPDTQYF
few	TRBV6-2/TRBV6-3	TRBJ2-7	NA	TGTGCCAGCAGTTCGACTAGGACACTAAACTACGAGCAGTACTTC	CASSSTRTLNYEQYF
NA	TRBV28	TRBJ2-5	NA	TGTGCCAGCAGTTTATACGGGCCGCCCCAAGAGACCCAGTACTTC	CASSLYGPPQETQYF
few	TRBV6-5	TRBJ2-5	NA	TGTGCCAGCAGTATGTGGGGGAAGAAATTACAAGAGACCCAGTACTTC	CASSMWGKKLQETQYF
NA	TRBV27	TRBJ2-3	NA	TGTGCCAGCATCCTCAGGGGTGGGCGTGCAGATACGCAGTATTTT	CASILRGGRADTQYF
NA	TRBV7-3	TRBJ2-1	NA	TGTGCCAGCAGTCGGGACGGGACGTCCTACAATGAGCAGTTCTTC	CASSRDGTSYNEQFF
NA	TRBV6-2/TRBV6-3	TRBJ2-3	TRBD2	TGTGCCAGCAGTTACTCTAGCGGGGGTGCGAAACGAACAGATACGCAGTATTTT	CASSYSSGGAKRTDTQYF
NA	TRBV29-1	TRBJ2-4	NA	TGCAGCGTTGTAGGGGTCGCGGCCAAAAACATTCAGTACTTC	CSVVGVAAKNIQYF
few	TRBV29-1	TRBJ2-3	NA	TGCAGCTCAGGCCCTCGGCAAGGGGGCACAGATACGCAGTATTTT	CSSGPRQGGTDTQYF